The sequence of this T cell receptor beta chain was determined in a study of T-cell reconstitution after alpha-beta-depleted transplantation in children. A few counts support this clonotype. A read error may produce the germline difference seen at one junction end. Preparing the TCRbeta library involved the use of unique molecular identifiers. TCRdb re-called the PCR reads with MiXCR, one entry per CDR3 protein. The table shows about 300,000 distinct CDR3 sequences, with around 10% occurring only once. The CDR3 runs to 15 residues. The receptor's source is a boy under two years old with acute myeloid leukemia, due to receive a stem cell transplant. The rearrangement links TRBV12-3 or TRBV12-4 to TRBJ2-7, with TRBD1 matching over 10 bases. The source was PBMCs, collected before TCRalphabeta/CD19-depleted stem cell transplant. The CDR3 sequence is CSSSRGQGGFYEQYF. The DNA for the CDR3 is TGTTCCAGCAGCCGAGGACAGGGGGGTTTTTACGAGCAGTACTTC.